These 12 T cell receptor beta chains share one sample of origin, sequenced in a study of identical twins. Using its own MiXCR run on the 5' RACE reads, TCRdb lists one record per CDR3 protein. The data show fewer than 250,000 distinct CDR3 sequences, around 8.1% seen once. This same sample was also part of a study on yellow fever vaccine responses in identical twins.

Sequenced material: memory (CD45RO+) T cells sorted from blood. The origin of the receptors is a woman aged 18-29 years in good health.

This clonotype was seen at least ten times. The J gene is TRBJ1-1, the V gene TRBV7-8; TRBD1 agrees at 8 bases. With V trimmed by 5 bases and J by 2 bases, 1 base remained unmatched. This CDR3 contains 13 residues. Germline V CDR1 and CDR2: SGHVS, FQNEAQ. Here the CDR3 reads CASSPGGNTEAFF. CDR3 nucleotide sequence: TGTGCCAGCAGCCCAGGGGGCAACACTGAAGCTTTCTTT.

The chain carries TRBV9 and TRBJ2-3, with TRBD2 matching over 9 bases. J lost 1 base, V lost 4 bases, and 10 bases had no gene match. The CDR3 totals 17 residues. CDR1 is SGDLS and CDR2 is YYNGEE in the germline V gene. The CDR3 loop reads CASSPSTGGGGTDTQYF. The CDR3 DNA is TGTGCCAGCAGCCCCTCGACTGGCGGGGGGGGCACAGATACGCAGTATTTT.

This clonotype was seen a handful of times. V gene TRBV20-1 combines with J gene TRBJ2-1; D perhaps matches TRBD2 (5 bases). The CDR3 is made up of 13 amino acids. The germline gives CDR1 DFQATT, CDR2 SNEGSKA (reference sequence). The germline V and J ends were trimmed by 3 bases and 7 bases, with 13 bases remaining between them. The CDR3 region is CSARSGPGNEQFF. The CDR3 nucleotides are TGCAGTGCTAGGTCGGGCCCGGGAAATGAGCAGTTCTTC.

This clonotype occurred a few times. The rearrangement links TRBV20-1 to TRBJ2-7; 9 bases are a match to TRBD1. Germline CDR1 and CDR2: DFQATT and SNEGSKA (reference sequence). J gave up 2 bases and V 6 bases, and 8 bases lay outside the gene matches. The CDR3 loop spans 14 amino acids. CDR3 sequence reads: CSAPPRTGAYEQYF. The CDR3 DNA reads TGCAGTGCCCCGCCCCGGACAGGGGCCTACGAGCAGTACTTC.

The chain recombines TRBV28 with TRBJ2-5, with D possibly being TRBD2 (6 bases). The CDR3 contains 17 residues. The V gene lost 6 bases and the J gene lost 2 bases, with 22 bases spanning the gap. The germline gives CDR1 MDHEN, CDR2 SYDVKM. The CDR3 spells CASRTLRRGIKQETQYF. CDR3 DNA: TGTGCCAGCAGGACCCTGAGGCGGGGAATAAAACAAGAGACCCAGTACTTC.

This clonotype was observed at least ten times. The rearrangement links TRBV5-1 to TRBJ1-2, with a possible D match to TRBD1 (6 bases). This CDR3 spans 16 amino acids. V lost 4 bases to trimming and J lost 8 bases, with 24 bases between them. Germline V gene data show CDR1 as SGHRS and CDR2 as YFSETQ. Written as DNA, the CDR3 is TGCGCCAGCAGCGGCGGACAGCCAAAAGGAGGATACGGCTACACCTTC. Its protein product is CASSGGQPKGGYGYTF.

This clonotype was seen repeatedly, ten times or more. The CDR3 loop reads CASSWGGHSYEQYF. The CDR3 nucleotides read TGTGCCAGCAGTTGGGGAGGGCACTCCTACGAGCAGTACTTC. The chain couples TRBV27 to TRBJ2-7; 7 bases match TRBD2. V lost 4 bases, J lost 0 bases, and 3 bases stayed unmatched. Germline assignment: CDR1 MNHEY and CDR2 SMNVEV (reference sequence). CDR3 length: 14 residues.

V and J are TRBV6-2 or TRBV6-3 and TRBJ2-6; 7 nucleotides align to TRBD1. The CDR3 sequence is 15 residues long. CDR1 is MNHEY and CDR2 is SVGEGT in the germline V gene. Unmatched junction bases numbered 4, after V lost 6 bases and J lost 2 bases. The CDR3 protein is CASSYRGTGANVLTF. The CDR3 region has the DNA TGTGCCAGCAGCTACAGGGGTACTGGGGCCAACGTCCTGACTTTC.

This clonotype was found many times. The chain links TRBV6-6 to TRBJ2-1; 9 bases match TRBD2. The CDR3 runs 13 residues. The ends lost 6 bases at V and 7 bases at J; junction bases unmatched: 4. Per germline, CDR1 MNHNY and CDR2 SVGAGI (reference sequence). CDR3 protein: CASSPTSGNEQFF. The DNA for the CDR3 is TGTGCCAGCAGCCCGACTAGCGGTAATGAGCAGTTCTTC.

This clonotype was counted many times. V and J are TRBV20-1 and TRBJ2-7, with a tentative D call TRBD1 (5 bases). The CDR3 covers 14 residues. CDR1 is DFQATT and CDR2 is SNEGSKA in the germline V gene (reference sequence). V was shortened by 1 base and J by 2 bases, with 12 bases between the two germline ends. In nucleotides, the CDR3 is TGCAGTGCTAGAGGTCTCGACAGTACCTACGAGCAGTACTTC. It specifies CSARGLDSTYEQYF.

This chain connects TRBV7-8 to TRBJ1-1, with TRBD1 as a possible D gene (5 bases). V shed 7 bases and J shed 1 base, with 13 bases lying between them. Germline V gene lookup returns CDR1 SGHVS and CDR2 FQNEAQ. This CDR3 is built from 14 residues. In DNA form, the CDR3 reads TGTGCCAGCACCTCCAATACAGGGAACACTGAAGCTTTCTTT. Residues: CASTSNTGNTEAFF.

This clonotype was detected only a few times. The chain recombines TRBV3-1 with TRBJ1-4; tentatively, D is TRBD1 (6 bases). V was cut by 4 bases and J by 7 bases, with 22 bases left in between. The CDR3 totals 17 residues. Per the germline V gene, CDR1 is LGHDT and CDR2 is YNNKEL (reference sequence). CDR3 region: CASSPTGFAVDGEKLFF. The CDR3 DNA reads TGTGCCAGCAGCCCCACAGGGTTTGCGGTGGACGGTGAAAAACTGTTTTTT.